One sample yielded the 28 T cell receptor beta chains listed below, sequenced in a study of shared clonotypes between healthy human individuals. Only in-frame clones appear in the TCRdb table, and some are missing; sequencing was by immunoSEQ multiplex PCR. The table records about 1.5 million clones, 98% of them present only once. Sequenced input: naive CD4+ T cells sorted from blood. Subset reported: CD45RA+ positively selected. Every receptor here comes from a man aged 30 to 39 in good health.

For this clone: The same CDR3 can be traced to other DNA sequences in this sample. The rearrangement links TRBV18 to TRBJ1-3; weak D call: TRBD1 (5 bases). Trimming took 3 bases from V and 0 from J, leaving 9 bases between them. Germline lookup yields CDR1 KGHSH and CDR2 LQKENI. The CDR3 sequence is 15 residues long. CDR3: CASSPGGSSGNTIYF. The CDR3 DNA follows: TGTGCCAGCTCACCCGGGGGGAGCTCTGGAAACACCATATATTTT.

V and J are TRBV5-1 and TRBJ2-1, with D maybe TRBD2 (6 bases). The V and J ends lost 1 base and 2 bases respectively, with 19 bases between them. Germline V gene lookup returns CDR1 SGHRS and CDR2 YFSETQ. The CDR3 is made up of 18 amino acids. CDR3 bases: TGCGCCAGCAGCTTGTGGGCGTACGGGAGAATACCCTACAATGAGCAGTTCTTC. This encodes CASSLWAYGRIPYNEQFF.

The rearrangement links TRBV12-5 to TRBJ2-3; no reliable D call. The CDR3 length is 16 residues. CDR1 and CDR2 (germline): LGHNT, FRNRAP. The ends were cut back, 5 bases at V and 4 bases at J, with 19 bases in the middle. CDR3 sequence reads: CASGRAPSTRADTQYF. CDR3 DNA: TGTGCTAGTGGTAGAGCCCCGTCTACTCGCGCAGATACGCAGTATTTT.

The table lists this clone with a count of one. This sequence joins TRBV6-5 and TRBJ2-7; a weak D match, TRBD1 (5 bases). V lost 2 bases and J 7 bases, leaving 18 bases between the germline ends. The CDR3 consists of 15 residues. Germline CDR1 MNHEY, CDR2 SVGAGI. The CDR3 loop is CASSYSLKGYGEQYF. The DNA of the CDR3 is TGTGCCAGCAGTTACAGTCTGAAGGGGTACGGAGAGCAGTACTTC.

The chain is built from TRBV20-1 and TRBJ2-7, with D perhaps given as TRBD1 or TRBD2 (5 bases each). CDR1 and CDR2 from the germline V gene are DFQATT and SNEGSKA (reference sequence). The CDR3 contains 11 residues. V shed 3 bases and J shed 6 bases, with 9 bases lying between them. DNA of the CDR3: TGCAGTGCTAGCCGAGGGGTCGAGCAGTACTTC. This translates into CSASRGVEQYF.

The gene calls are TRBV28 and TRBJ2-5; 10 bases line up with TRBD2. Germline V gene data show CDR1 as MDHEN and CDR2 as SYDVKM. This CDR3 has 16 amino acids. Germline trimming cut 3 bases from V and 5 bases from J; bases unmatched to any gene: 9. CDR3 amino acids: CASSFESGRARETQYF. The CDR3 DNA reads TGTGCCAGCAGTTTTGAAAGCGGGAGGGCCCGGGAGACCCAGTACTTC. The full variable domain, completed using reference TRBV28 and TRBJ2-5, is DVKVTQSSRYLVKRTGEKVFLECVQDMDHENMFWYRQDPGLGLRLIYFSYDVKMKEKGDIPEGYSVSREKKERFSLILESASTNQTSMYLCASSFESGRARETQYFGPGTRLLVL.

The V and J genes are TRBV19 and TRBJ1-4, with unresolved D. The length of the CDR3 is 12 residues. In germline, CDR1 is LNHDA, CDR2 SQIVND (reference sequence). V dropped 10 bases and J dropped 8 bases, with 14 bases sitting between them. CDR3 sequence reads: CATEGPEEKLFF. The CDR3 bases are TGTGCCACCGAAGGACCGGAGGAAAAACTGTTTTTT.

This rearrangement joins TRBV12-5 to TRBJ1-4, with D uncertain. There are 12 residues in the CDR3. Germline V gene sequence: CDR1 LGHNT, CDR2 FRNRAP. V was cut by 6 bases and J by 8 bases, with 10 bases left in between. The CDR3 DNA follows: TGTGCTAGTGGCATCCGTTGGGAAAAACTGTTTTTT. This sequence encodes CASGIRWEKLFF.

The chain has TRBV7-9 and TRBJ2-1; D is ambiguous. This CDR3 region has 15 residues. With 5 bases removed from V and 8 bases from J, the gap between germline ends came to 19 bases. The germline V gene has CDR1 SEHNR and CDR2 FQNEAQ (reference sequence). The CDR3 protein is CASSPTGFPADEQFF. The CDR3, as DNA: TGTGCCAGCAGCCCAACCGGGTTCCCTGCGGATGAGCAGTTCTTC.

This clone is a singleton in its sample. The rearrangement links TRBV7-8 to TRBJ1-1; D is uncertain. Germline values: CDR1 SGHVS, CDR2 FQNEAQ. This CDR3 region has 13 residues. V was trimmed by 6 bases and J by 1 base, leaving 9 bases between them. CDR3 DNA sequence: TGTGCCAGCAGGGGATCGGGGAACACTGAAGCTTTCTTT. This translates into CASRGSGNTEAFF.

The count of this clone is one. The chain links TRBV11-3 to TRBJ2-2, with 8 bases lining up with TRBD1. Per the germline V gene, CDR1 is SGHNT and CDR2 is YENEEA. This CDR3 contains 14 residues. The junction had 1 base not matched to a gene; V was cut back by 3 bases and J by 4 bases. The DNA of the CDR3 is TGTGCCAGCAGCTTGGGACAGGCCACCGGGGAGCTGTTTTTT. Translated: CASSLGQATGELFF.

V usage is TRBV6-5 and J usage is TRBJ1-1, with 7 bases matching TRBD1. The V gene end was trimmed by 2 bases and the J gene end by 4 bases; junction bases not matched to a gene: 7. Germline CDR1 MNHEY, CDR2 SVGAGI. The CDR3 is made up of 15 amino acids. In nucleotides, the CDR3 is TGTGCCAGCAGTTACGCGACAGGGTTGGGCACTGAAGCTTTCTTT. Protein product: CASSYATGLGTEAFF.

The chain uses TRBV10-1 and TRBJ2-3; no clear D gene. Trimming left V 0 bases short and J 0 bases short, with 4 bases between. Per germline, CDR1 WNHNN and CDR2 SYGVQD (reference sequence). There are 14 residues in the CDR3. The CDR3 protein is CASSESYSTDTQYF. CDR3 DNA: TGCGCCAGCAGTGAGTCGTACAGCACAGATACGCAGTATTTT.

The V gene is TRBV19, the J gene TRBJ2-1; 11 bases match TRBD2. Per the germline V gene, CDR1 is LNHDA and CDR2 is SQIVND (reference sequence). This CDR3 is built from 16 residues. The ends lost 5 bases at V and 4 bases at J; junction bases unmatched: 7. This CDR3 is CASSSPTSGRYNEQFF. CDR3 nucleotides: TGTGCCAGTAGTTCCCCAACTAGCGGGAGATACAATGAGCAGTTCTTC.

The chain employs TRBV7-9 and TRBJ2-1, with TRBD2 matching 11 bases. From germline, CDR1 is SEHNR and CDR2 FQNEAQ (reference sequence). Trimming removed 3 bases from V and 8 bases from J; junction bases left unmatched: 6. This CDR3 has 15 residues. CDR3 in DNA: TGTGCCAGCAGCTTCTTAGCGGGAGGGTTCGATGAGCAGTTCTTC. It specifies CASSFLAGGFDEQFF.

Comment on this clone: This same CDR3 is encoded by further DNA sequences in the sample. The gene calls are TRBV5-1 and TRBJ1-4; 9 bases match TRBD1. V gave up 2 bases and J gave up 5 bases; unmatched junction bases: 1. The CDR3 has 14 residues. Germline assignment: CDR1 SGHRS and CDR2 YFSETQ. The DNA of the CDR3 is TGCGCCAGCAGCTTCGGACAGGGGAATGAAAAACTGTTTTTT. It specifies CASSFGQGNEKLFF.

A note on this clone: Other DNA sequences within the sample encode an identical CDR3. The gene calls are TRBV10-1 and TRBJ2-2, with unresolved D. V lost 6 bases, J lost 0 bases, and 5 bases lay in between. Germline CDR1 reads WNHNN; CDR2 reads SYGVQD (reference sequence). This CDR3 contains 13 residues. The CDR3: CASSRTNTGELFF. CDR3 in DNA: TGCGCCAGCAGCCGAACGAACACCGGGGAGCTGTTTTTT.

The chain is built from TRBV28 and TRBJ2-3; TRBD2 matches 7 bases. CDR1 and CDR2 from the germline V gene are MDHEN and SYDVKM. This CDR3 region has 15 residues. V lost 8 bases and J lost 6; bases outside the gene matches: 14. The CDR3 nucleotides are TGTGCCAGCGGGCATGCGAGCGGGATAGCGGATACGCAGTATTTT. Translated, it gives CASGHASGIADTQYF.

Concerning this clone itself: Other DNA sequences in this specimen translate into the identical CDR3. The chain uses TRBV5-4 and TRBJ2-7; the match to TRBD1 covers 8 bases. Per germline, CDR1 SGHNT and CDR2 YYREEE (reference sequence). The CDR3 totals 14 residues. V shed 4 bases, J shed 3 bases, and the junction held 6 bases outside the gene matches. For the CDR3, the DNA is TGTGCCAGCAGCCCAGGACAGGGACGCTACGAGCAGTACTTC. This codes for CASSPGQGRYEQYF.

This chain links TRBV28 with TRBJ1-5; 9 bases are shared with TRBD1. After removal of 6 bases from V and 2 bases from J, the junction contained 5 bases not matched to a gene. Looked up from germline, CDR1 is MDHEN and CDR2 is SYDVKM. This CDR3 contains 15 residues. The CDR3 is CASSSTGGGNQPQHF. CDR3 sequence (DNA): TGTGCCAGCAGCTCGACAGGGGGAGGCAATCAGCCCCAGCATTTT.

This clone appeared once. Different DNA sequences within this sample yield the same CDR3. As DNA, the CDR3 is TGTGCCAGCTCACCGACCGAGACCTACGAGCAGTACTTC. It yields the protein CASSPTETYEQYF. This rearrangement joins TRBV18 to TRBJ2-7; D gene unclear. This CDR3 is 13 amino acids long. From germline, CDR1 is KGHSH and CDR2 LQKENI. V was pared by 3 bases and J by 2 bases, with 8 bases between.

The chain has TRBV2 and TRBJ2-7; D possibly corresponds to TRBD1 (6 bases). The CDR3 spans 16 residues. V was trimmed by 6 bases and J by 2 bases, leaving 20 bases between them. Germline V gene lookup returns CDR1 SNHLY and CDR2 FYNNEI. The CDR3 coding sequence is TGTGCCAGCAGCACAGGGTTGTTTGAAATCCCCTACGAGCAGTACTTC. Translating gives CASSTGLFEIPYEQYF. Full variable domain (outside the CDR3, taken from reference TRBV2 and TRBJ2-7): EPEVTQTPSHQVTQMGQEVILRCVPISNHLYFYWYRQILGQKVEFLVSFYNNEISEKSEIFDDQFSVERPDGSNFTLKIRSTKLEDSAMYFCASSTGLFEIPYEQYFGPGTRLTVT.

CDR3 coding DNA: TGTGCCAGCGGGTTGTCAAAACAGGAACCCTACGAGCAGTACTTC. Translated, it gives CASGLSKQEPYEQYF. This chain joins TRBV2 and TRBJ2-7; D might be TRBD1 (5 bases). The ends were cut back, 8 bases at V and 2 bases at J, with 19 bases in the middle. The CDR3 covers 15 residues. CDR1 and CDR2 from the germline V gene are SNHLY and FYNNEI.

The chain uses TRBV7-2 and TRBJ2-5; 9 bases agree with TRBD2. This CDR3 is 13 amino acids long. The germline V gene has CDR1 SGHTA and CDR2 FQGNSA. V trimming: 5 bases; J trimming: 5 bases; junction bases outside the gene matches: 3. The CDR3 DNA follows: TGTGCCAGCAGCCGCGGGAGGGCTGAGACCCAGTACTTC. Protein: CASSRGRAETQYF.

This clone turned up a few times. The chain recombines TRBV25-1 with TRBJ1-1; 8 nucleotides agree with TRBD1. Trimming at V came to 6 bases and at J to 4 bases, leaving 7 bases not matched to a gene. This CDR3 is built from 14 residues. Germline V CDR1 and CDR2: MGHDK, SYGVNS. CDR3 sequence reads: CASRSRTGITEAFF. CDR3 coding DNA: TGTGCCAGCAGATCAAGGACAGGGATCACTGAAGCTTTCTTT.

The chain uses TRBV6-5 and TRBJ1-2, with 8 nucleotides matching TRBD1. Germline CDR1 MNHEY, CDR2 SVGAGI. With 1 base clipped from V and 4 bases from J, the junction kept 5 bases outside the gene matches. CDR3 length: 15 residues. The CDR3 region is CASSYLDRAGYGYTF. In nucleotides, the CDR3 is TGTGCCAGCAGTTACTTGGACAGGGCGGGCTATGGCTACACCTTC.

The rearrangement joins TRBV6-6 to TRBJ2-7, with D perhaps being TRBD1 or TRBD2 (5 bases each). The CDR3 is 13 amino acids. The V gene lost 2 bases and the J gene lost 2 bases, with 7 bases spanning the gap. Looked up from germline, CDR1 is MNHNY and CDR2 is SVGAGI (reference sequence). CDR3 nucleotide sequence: TGTGCCAGCAGTTACCAGGGACCCTACGAGCAGTACTTC. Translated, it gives CASSYQGPYEQYF.

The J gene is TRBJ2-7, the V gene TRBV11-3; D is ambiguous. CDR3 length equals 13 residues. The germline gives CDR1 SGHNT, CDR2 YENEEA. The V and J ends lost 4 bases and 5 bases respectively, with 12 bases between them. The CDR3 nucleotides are TGTGCCAGCAGCTCGAGCGCGGCCGACGAGCAGTACTTC. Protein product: CASSSSAADEQYF.